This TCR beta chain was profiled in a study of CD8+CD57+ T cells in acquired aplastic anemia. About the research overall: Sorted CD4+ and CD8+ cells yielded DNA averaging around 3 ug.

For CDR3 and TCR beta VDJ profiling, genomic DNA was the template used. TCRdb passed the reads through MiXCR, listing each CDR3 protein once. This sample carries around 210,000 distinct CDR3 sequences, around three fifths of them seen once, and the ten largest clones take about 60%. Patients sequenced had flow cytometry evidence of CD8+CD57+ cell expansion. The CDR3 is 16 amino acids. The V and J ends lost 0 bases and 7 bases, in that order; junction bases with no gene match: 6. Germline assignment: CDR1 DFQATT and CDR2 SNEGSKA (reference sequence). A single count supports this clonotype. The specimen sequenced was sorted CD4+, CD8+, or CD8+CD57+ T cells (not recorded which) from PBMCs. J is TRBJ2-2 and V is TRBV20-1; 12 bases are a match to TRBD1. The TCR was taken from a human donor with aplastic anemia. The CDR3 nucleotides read TGCAGTGCTAGAGATAGGGGACAGGGGGCGATCGGGGAGCTGTTTTTT. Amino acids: CSARDRGQGAIGELFF.